A selection of T cell receptor beta chains follows, all from one sample in a study of CD8 T cell repertoires and HIV-1 epitope variants. Method: immunoSEQ multiplex PCR; TCRdb's copy keeps in-frame clones and lacks some. The table has thousands of clones, 50% to 75% seen once. The antigens these receptors bind are not known. The material sequenced was cultured CD8+ T cells derived from PBMCs. These receptors all come from a male donor with HIV. The CDR3 runs from the conserved cysteine through the conserved F or W. A clone size is listed for some rows: how often the clone was seen (once, few, many), or a class if it is expanded.

TRBV5-6	-	TRBJ2-7	CASSPSSSGRSSEQYF
TRBV4-1	few	TRBJ1-1	CASSQGARGTEAFF
TRBV20-1	-	TRBJ1-1	CSASEFPEAFF
TRBV5-1	few	TRBJ2-7	CASSLDFYYEQYF
TRBV19	-	TRBJ2-3	CASSRGDTQYF
TRBV28	medium-sized	TRBJ1-2	CASSLDRWGYTF
TRBV28	-	TRBJ1-1	CASSLTGLNTEAFF
TRBV5-4	-	TRBJ2-7	CASSLGGGNNEQYF
TRBV6-5	few	TRBJ2-2	CASSYYSTGELFF
TRBV6-1	-	TRBJ2-7	CASSEGTTRSYEQYF
TRBV11-3	-	TRBJ2-1	CASSLDGASEQFF
TRBV30	-	TRBJ2-1	CAWTDLLISYNEQFF
TRBV11-2	-	TRBJ2-6	CASSLGWSSAGANVLTF
TRBV30	once	TRBJ1-2	CAWSVPGAALGGYTF
TRBV5-1	-	TRBJ2-5	CASRAVTTGTGETQYF
TRBV19	large	TRBJ2-7	CASSTLATEYEQYF
TRBV29-1	-	TRBJ1-1	CSVGQTGQGAEAFF
TRBV5-4	-	TRBJ2-3	CASRPGALGPDTQYF
TRBV6-1	once	TRBJ2-3	CATLAGGVDTQYF
TRBV7-2	-	TRBJ1-2	CASSPNDRAGYTF
TRBV5-6	-	TRBJ2-1	CASSKQGAAPYEQFF
TRBV7-9	-	TRBJ1-5	CASSLGRGPNQPQHF
TRBV29-1	-	TRBJ2-7	CSAQQGGEQYF
TRBV19	few	TRBJ1-2	CASSIVSGSGYTF
TRBV6-5	-	TRBJ2-1	CASSSSGEQFF
TRBV18	-	TRBJ2-1	CASSPTIPGTSGFTSSYNEQFF